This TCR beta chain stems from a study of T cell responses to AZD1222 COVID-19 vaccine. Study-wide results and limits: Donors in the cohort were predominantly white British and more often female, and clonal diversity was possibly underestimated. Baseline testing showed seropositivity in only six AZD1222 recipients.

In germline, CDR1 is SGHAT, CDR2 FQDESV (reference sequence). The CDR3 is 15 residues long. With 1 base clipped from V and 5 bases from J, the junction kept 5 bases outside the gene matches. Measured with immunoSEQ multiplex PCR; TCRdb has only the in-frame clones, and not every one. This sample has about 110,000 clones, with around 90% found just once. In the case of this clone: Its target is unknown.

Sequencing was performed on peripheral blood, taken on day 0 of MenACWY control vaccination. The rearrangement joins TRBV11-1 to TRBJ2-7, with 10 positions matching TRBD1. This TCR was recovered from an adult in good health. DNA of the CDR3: TGTGCCAGCAGCTTAGGGGACAGGGGTTCCCACGAGCAGTACTTC. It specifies CASSLGDRGSHEQYF.